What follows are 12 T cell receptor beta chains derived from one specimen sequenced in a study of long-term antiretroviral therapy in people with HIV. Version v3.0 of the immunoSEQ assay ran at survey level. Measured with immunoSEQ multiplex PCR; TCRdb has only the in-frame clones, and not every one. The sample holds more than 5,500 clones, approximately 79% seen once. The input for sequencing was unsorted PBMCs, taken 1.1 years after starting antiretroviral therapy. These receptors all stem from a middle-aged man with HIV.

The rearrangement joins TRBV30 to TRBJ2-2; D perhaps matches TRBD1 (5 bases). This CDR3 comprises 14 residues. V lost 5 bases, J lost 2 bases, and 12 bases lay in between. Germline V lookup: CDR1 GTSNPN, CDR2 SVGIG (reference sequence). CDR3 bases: TGTGCCTGGTCCCAGGGATCCAACACCGGGGAGCTGTTTTTT. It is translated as CAWSQGSNTGELFF.

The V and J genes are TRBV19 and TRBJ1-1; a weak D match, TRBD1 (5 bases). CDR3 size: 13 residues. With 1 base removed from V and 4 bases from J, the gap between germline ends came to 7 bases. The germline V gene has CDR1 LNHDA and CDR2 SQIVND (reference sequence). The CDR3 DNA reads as TGTGCCAGTAGTATAGCAGGGAGCACTGAAGCTTTCTTT. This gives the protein CASSIAGSTEAFF.

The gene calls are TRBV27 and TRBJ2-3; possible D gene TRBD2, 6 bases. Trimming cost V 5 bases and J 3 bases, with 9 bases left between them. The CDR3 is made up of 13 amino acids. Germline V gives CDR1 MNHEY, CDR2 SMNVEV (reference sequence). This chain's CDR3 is CASSLGTTDTQYF. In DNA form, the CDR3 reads TGTGCCAGCAGTCTAGGGACTACAGATACGCAGTATTTT.

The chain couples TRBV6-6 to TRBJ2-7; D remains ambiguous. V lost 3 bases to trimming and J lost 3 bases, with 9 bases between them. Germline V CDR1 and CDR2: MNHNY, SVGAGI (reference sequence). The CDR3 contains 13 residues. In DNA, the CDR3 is TGTGCCAGCAGTTATGTCGGATTCTACGAGCAGTACTTC. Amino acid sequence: CASSYVGFYEQYF.

The CDR3 coding sequence is TGTGCCAGCAGTGGGGGGCAGAACACTGAAGCTTTCTTT. This encodes CASSGGQNTEAFF. V usage is TRBV9 and J usage is TRBJ1-1, with D tentatively TRBD1 (6 bases). The V end lost 5 bases, the J end lost 1 base, and 9 bases lay between the germline ends. Germline CDR1 reads SGDLS; CDR2 reads YYNGEE. The CDR3 length is 13 residues.

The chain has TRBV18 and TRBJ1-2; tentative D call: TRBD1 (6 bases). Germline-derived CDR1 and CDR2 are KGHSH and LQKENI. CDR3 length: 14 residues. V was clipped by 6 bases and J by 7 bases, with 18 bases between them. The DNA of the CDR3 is TGTGCCAGCTCGCCGGGGCTCCAGGGGTTTGGCTACACCTTC. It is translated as CASSPGLQGFGYTF.

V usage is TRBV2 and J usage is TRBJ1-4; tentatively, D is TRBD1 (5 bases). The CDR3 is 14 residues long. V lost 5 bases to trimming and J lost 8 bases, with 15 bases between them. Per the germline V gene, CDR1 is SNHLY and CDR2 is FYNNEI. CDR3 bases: TGTGCCAGCAGTCGAAGGGGCGGCGAGGAAAAACTGTTTTTT. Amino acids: CASSRRGGEEKLFF.

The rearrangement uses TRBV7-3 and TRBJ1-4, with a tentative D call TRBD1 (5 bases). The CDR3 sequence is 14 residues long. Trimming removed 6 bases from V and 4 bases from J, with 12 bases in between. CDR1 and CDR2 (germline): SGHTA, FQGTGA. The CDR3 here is CASRGQGGNEKLFF. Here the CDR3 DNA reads TGTGCCAGCAGGGGGCAGGGCGGTAATGAAAAACTGTTTTTT.

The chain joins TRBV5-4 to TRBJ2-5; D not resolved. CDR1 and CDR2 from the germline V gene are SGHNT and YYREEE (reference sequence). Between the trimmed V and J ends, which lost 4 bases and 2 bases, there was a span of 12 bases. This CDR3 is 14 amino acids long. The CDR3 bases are TGTGCCAGCAGCCTCGCTGCCAGTCAAGAGACCCAGTACTTC. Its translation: CASSLAASQETQYF.

CDR3 sequence reads: CASSPRTGPKGEQYF. DNA for the CDR3: TGTGCCAGCAGTCCGAGGACAGGACCCAAGGGGGAGCAGTACTTC. This rearrangement joins TRBV27 to TRBJ2-7; TRBD1 agrees at 7 bases. The CDR3 has 15 amino acids. Germline assignment: CDR1 MNHEY and CDR2 SMNVEV (reference sequence). After removal of 5 bases from V and 7 bases from J, the junction contained 14 bases not matched to a gene.

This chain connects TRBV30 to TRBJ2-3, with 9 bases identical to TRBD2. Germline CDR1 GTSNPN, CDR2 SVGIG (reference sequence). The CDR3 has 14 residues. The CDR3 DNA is TGTGCGCACTGGGCGGGGGGGCGGACAGATACGCAGTATTTT. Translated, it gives CAHWAGGRTDTQYF.

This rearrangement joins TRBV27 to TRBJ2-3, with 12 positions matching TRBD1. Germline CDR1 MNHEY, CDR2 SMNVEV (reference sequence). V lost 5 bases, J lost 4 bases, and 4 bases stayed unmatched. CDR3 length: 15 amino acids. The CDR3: CASSPGTGGADTQYF. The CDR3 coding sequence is TGTGCCAGCAGTCCCGGGACAGGGGGCGCAGATACGCAGTATTTT.